The clone carrying this T cell receptor (beta chain) was observed a single time. The entry originates in a study of technical replicates of blood from a handful of donors. There are 14 residues in the CDR3. Germline assignment: CDR1 MGHDK and CDR2 SYGVNS. Trimming cost V 8 bases and J 2 bases; bases outside gene matches: 5. Libraries were prepared by immunoSEQ multiplex PCR; TCRdb keeps only in-frame clonotypes and omits some of them. The sample holds about 53,000 clones; roughly 84% are singletons and the top ten take 5.6%. This chain links TRBV25-1 with TRBJ2-7, with 11 positions matching TRBD1. The sample taken for sequencing was PBMCs. The sequence was obtained from a human donor in good health. Some clones in this sample may be carry-over from other donors' samples. CDR3 in amino acids: CASVPGQGAYEQYF. For the CDR3, the DNA is TGTGCCAGCGTCCCGGGACAGGGGGCCTACGAGCAGTACTTC.